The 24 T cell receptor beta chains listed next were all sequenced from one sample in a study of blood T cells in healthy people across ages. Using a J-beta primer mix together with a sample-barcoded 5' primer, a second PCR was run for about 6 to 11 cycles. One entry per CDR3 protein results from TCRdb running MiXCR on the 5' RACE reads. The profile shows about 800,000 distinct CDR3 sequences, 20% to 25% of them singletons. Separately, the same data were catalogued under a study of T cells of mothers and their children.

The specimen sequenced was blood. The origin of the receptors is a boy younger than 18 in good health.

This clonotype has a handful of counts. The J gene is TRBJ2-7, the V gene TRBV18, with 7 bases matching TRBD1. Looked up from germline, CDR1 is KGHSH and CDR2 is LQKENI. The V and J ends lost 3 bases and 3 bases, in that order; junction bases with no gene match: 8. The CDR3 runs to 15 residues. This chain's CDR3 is CASSPTPGQSYEQYF. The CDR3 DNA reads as TGTGCCAGCTCACCGACACCGGGACAGAGCTACGAGCAGTACTTC.

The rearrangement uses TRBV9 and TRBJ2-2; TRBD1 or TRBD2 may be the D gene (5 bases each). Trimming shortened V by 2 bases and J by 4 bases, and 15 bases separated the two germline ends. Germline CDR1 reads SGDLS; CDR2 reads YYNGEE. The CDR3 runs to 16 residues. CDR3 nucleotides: TGTGCCAGCAGCGTTGCAGGGACCCAAACCACCGGGGAGCTGTTTTTT. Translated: CASSVAGTQTTGELFF.

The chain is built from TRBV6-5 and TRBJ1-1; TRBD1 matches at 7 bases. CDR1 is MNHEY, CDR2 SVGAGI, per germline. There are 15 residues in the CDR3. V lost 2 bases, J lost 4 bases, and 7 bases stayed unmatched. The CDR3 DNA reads TGTGCCAGCAGTTACCAGGGGGTTTCGGGCACTGAAGCTTTCTTT. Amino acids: CASSYQGVSGTEAFF.

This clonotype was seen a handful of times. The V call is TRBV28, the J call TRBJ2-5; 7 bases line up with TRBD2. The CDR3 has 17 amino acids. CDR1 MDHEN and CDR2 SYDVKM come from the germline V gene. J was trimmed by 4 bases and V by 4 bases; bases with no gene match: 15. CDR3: CASSSHGVVAGGETQYF. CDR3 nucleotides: TGTGCCAGCAGTTCCCATGGGGTCGTAGCGGGCGGAGAGACCCAGTACTTC.

The CDR3 DNA is TGTGCCAGCAGCTTAGTGAGTCAGAACTATGGCTACACCTTC. As protein: CASSLVSQNYGYTF. This chain links TRBV7-2 with TRBJ1-2; D is unclear. Trimming stripped 1 base from V and 2 bases from J, with 8 bases between. Germline values: CDR1 SGHTA, CDR2 FQGNSA. CDR3 length: 14 residues.

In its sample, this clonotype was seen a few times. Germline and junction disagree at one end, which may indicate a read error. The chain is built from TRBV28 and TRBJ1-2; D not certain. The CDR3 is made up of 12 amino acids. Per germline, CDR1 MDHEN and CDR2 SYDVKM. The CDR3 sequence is CAISSSNYGYTF. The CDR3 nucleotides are TGTGCCATCAGTTCATCCAATTATGGCTACACCTTC.

CDR3 DNA sequence: TGTGCCAGCAGCCAAGTATTGGGGATCCCCGCCCAAGAGACCCAGTACTTC. Translated: CASSQVLGIPAQETQYF. The chain couples TRBV3-1 to TRBJ2-5; no clear D gene. The CDR3 spans 17 residues. V was cut by 1 base and J by 1 base, with 16 bases left in between. The germline V gene has CDR1 LGHDT and CDR2 YNNKEL (reference sequence).

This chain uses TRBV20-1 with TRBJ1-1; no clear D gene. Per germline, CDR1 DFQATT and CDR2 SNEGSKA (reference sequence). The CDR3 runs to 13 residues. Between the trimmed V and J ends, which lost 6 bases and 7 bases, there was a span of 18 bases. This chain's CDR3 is CSALRQANLEAFF. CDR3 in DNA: TGCAGTGCACTCAGACAAGCCAACCTTGAAGCTTTCTTT.

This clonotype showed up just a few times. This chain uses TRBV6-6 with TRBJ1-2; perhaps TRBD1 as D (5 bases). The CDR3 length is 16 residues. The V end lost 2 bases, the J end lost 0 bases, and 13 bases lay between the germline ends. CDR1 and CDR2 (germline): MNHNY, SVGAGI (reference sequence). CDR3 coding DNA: TGTGCCAGCAGTTACCCGGACACAATAGCTAACTATGGCTACACCTTC. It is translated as CASSYPDTIANYGYTF.

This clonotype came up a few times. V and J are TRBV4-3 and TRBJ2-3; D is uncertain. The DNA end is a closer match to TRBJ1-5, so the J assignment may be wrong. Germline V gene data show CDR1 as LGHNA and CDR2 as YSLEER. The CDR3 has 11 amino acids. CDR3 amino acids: CASSQGDTQHF. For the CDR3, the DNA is TGCGCCAGCAGCCAAGGCGATACGCAGCATTTT.

DNA for the CDR3: TGTGCCAGCAGCAGGACAGGGACTATTGCAGCTTTCTTT. Amino acid sequence: CASSRTGTIAAFF. The chain is built from TRBV2 and TRBJ1-1; 8 bases map to TRBD1. J gave up 10 bases and V 6 bases, and 10 bases lay outside the gene matches. In germline, CDR1 is SNHLY, CDR2 FYNNEI. The CDR3 totals 13 residues.

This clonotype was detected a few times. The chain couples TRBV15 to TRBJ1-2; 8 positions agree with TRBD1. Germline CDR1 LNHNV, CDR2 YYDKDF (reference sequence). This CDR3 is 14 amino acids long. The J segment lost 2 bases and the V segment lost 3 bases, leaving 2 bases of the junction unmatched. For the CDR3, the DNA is TGTGCCACCAGCAGCGGACAGGGAAACTATGGCTACACCTTC. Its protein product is CATSSGQGNYGYTF.

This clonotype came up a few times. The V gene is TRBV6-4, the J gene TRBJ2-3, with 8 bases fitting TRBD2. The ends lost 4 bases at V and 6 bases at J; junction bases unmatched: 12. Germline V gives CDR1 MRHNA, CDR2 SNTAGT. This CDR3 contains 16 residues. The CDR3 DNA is TGTGCCAGCAGTGCCAGAGGGGCGGGAGGTGCCGATACGCAGTATTTT. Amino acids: CASSARGAGGADTQYF.

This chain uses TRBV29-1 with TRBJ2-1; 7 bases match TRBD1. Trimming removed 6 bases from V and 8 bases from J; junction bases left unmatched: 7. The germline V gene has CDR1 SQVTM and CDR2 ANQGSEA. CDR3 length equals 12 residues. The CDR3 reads CSVRGQADEQFF. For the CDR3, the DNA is TGCAGCGTCAGAGGACAGGCGGATGAGCAGTTCTTC.

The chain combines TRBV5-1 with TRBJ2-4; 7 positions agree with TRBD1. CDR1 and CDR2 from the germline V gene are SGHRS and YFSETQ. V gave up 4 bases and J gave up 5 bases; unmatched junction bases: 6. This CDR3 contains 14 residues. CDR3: CASSTGQIENIQYF. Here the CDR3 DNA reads TGCGCCAGCAGCACGGGACAGATCGAAAACATTCAGTACTTC.

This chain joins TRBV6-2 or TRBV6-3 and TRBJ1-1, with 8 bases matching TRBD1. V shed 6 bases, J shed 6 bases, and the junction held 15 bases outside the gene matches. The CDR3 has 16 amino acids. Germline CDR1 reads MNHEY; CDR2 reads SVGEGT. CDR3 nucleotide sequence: TGTGCCAGCAGAACTCCAGGGGGCCCGGGACAGTCTGAAGCTTTCTTT. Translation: CASRTPGGPGQSEAFF.

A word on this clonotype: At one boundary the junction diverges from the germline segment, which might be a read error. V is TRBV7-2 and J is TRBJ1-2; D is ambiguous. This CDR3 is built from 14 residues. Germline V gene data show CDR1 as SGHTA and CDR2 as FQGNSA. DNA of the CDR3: TGTGCCAGCAGCTTGGCCGGACGGACGTATGGCTACGCCTTC. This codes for CASSLAGRTYGYAF.

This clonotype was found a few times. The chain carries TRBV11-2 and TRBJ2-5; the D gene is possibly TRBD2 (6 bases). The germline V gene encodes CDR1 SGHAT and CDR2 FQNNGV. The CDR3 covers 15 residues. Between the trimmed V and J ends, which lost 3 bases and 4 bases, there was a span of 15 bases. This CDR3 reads CASSLGGKFGETQYF. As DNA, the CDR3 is TGTGCCAGCAGCTTGGGCGGGAAGTTCGGAGAGACCCAGTACTTC.

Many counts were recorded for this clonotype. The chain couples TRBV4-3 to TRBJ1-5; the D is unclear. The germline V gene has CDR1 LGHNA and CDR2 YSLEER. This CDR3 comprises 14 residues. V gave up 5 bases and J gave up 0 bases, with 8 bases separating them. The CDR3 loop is CASSFAGSNQPQHF. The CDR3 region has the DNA TGCGCCAGCAGCTTCGCCGGTAGCAATCAGCCCCAGCATTTT.

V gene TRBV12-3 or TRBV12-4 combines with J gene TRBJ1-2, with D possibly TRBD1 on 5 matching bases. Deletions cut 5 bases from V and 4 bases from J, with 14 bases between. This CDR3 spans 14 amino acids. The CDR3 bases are TGTGCCAGCAGTAGGACCTTAGGGGTCTATGGCTACACCTTC. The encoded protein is CASSRTLGVYGYTF.

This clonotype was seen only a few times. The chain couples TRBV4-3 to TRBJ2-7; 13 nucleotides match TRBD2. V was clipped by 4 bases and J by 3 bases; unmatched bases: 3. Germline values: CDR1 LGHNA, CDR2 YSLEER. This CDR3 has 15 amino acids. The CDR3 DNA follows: TGCGCCAGCAGCCTCCGACTAGCGGGGGGCTACGAGCAGTACTTC. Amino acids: CASSLRLAGGYEQYF.

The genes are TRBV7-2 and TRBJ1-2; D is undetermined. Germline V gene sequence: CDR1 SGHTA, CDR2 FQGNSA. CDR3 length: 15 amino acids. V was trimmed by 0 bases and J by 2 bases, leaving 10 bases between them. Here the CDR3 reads CASSLAPLRNYGYTF. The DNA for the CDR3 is TGTGCCAGCAGCTTAGCGCCTCTCAGGAACTATGGCTACACCTTC. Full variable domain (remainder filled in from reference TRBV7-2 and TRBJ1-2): GAGVSQSPSNKVTEKGKDVELRCDPISGHTALYWYRQSLGQGLEFLIYFQGNSAPDKSGLPSDRFSAERTGGSVSTLTIQRTQQEDSAVYLCASSLAPLRNYGYTFGSGTRLTVV.

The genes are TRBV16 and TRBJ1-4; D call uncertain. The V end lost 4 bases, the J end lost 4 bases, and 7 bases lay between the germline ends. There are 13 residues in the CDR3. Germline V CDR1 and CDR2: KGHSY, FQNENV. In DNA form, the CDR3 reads TGTGCCAGCAGCCCTCCGGGTAATGAAAAACTGTTTTTT. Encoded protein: CASSPPGNEKLFF.

The CDR3 nucleotides are TGCGCCAGCAGCCAAGAAGGACTTGGGGATACGCAGTATTTT. Encoded protein: CASSQEGLGDTQYF. This chain joins TRBV4-3 and TRBJ2-3; a weak D match, TRBD2 (5 bases). The CDR3 has 14 residues. V was cut by 0 bases and J by 6 bases, with 10 bases left in between. CDR1 LGHNA and CDR2 YSLEER come from the germline V gene.